Presented here are 22 T cell receptor beta chains from one specimen sequenced in a study of shared clonotypes between healthy human individuals. Using immunoSEQ multiplex PCR, the repertoire was profiled, and TCRdb retains in-frame clones only, with some absent. The sample has fewer than 3 million clones; around 93% are singletons. Specimen: naive CD4+ T cells from PBMCs. Subset noted: CD45RA+ positively selected. These receptors were collected from a young man in good health. Some clones in this sample may be carry-over from other donors' samples.

On this clone: Other DNA sequences in the same sample also yield this CDR3. The chain recombines TRBV5-1 with TRBJ2-7; D call uncertain. Trimming cost V 0 bases and J 3 bases, with 7 bases left between them. Looked up from germline, CDR1 is SGHRS and CDR2 is YFSETQ. The CDR3 covers 13 residues. This chain's CDR3 is CASSLGLNYEQYF. CDR3 DNA: TGCGCCAGCAGCTTGGGGCTCAACTACGAGCAGTACTTC.

Concerning this clone: Other DNA sequences from this sample encode an identical CDR3 as well. The chain combines TRBV5-1 with TRBJ1-5, with 10 bases that match TRBD1. The V and J ends lost 4 bases and 4 bases, in that order; junction bases with no gene match: 2. Germline CDR1 and CDR2: SGHRS and YFSETQ. The CDR3 has 14 amino acids. The CDR3 sequence is CASSTGQGNQPQHF. CDR3 nucleotide sequence: TGCGCCAGCAGCACGGGACAGGGGAATCAGCCCCAGCATTTT.

V gene TRBV9 combines with J gene TRBJ2-6; 10 bases are a match to TRBD1. CDR1 is SGDLS, CDR2 YYNGEE, per germline. This CDR3 region has 19 residues. The V segment lost 0 bases and the J segment 0 bases; nucleotides outside the gene matches: 6. DNA for the CDR3: TGTGCCAGCAGCGTAGCCAGACAGGGGGCGGACTCTGGGGCCAACGTCCTGACTTTC. As protein: CASSVARQGADSGANVLTF.

This chain links TRBV9 with TRBJ2-3, with D tentatively TRBD1 or TRBD2 (6 bases each). V lost 0 bases and J 14 bases, leaving 25 bases between the germline ends. The CDR3 spans 16 residues. Germline V gene data show CDR1 as SGDLS and CDR2 as YYNGEE. This CDR3 is CASSVEGGYLAVPRYF. The CDR3 DNA sequence: TGTGCCAGCAGCGTAGAGGGGGGATACTTAGCGGTCCCTCGGTATTTT.

The rearrangement links TRBV9 to TRBJ2-2; weak D call: TRBD2 (6 bases). Germline V CDR1 and CDR2: SGDLS, YYNGEE. V dropped 1 base and J dropped 4 bases, with 14 bases sitting between them. CDR3 size: 16 residues. CDR3 bases: TGTGCCAGCAGCGTAAGGGGCGGGGCCAGCACCGGGGAGCTGTTTTTT. This gives the protein CASSVRGGASTGELFF.

V and J are TRBV6-1 and TRBJ1-5; perhaps TRBD1 as D (6 bases). The germline V and J ends were trimmed by 5 bases and 6 bases, with 11 bases remaining between them. The CDR3 is made up of 13 amino acids. From germline, CDR1 is MNHNS and CDR2 SASEGT. Written as DNA, the CDR3 is TGTGCCAGCAGTCCAAAAGGGGGTCAGCCCCAGCATTTT. This translates into CASSPKGGQPQHF.

The chain is built from TRBV6-5 and TRBJ2-2; a possible D gene is TRBD1 (6 bases). V lost 2 bases to trimming and J lost 3 bases, with 13 bases between them. This CDR3 comprises 16 residues. Looked up from germline, CDR1 is MNHEY and CDR2 is SVGAGI. CDR3 sequence reads: CASSYTVRGYTGELFF. The CDR3 DNA follows: TGTGCCAGCAGTTACACCGTCAGGGGATACACCGGGGAGCTGTTTTTT.

V is TRBV5-1 and J is TRBJ2-1; TRBD2 matches 9 bases. The CDR3 has 14 residues. Per the germline V gene, CDR1 is SGHRS and CDR2 is YFSETQ. With V trimmed by 4 bases and J by 2 bases, 1 base remained unmatched. The CDR3 reads CASSGTSPYNEQFF. The CDR3 bases are TGCGCCAGCAGCGGGACTAGCCCCTACAATGAGCAGTTCTTC.

The chain couples TRBV5-8 to TRBJ1-1; 8 bases fit TRBD1. V dropped 3 bases and J dropped 1; count of bases not matched to a gene: 5. Germline V gives CDR1 SGHTS, CDR2 YDEGEE. This CDR3 has 15 amino acids. The chain's CDR3 is CASSYRDRRNTEAFF. CDR3 coding DNA: TGTGCCAGCAGCTACCGGGACAGGAGGAACACTGAAGCTTTCTTT.

Note on this clone: The identical CDR3 is also encoded by other nucleotide sequences in the sample. V usage is TRBV5-1 and J usage is TRBJ2-7; possibly TRBD1 for D (5 bases). V was trimmed by 1 base and J by 6 bases, leaving 8 bases between them. The CDR3 spans 12 residues. Germline CDR1 is SGHRS and CDR2 is YFSETQ. The CDR3 region is CASSLTGVEQYF. The CDR3 DNA reads TGCGCCAGCAGCTTGACAGGTGTCGAGCAGTACTTC. The whole variable domain, filled in from reference TRBV5-1 and TRBJ2-7, reads KAGVTQTPRYLIKTRGQQVTLSCSPISGHRSVSWYQQTPGQGLQFLFEYFSETQRNKGNFPGRFSGRQFSNSRSEMNVSTLELGDSALYLCASSLTGVEQYFGPGTRLTVT.

On this clone: At the DNA level, this CDR3 is encoded by other sequences in the same sample as well. V gene TRBV5-1 combines with J gene TRBJ1-5; D remains unclear. The CDR3 contains 14 residues. Germline loops: CDR1 SGHRS, CDR2 YFSETQ. V shed 0 bases and J shed 4 bases, with 8 bases lying between them. In DNA form, the CDR3 reads TGCGCCAGCAGCTTGGGGGGTCCGAATCAGCCCCAGCATTTT. Its protein is CASSLGGPNQPQHF. Drawing the rest from reference TRBV5-1 and TRBJ1-5, the complete variable domain is KAGVTQTPRYLIKTRGQQVTLSCSPISGHRSVSWYQQTPGQGLQFLFEYFSETQRNKGNFPGRFSGRQFSNSRSEMNVSTLELGDSALYLCASSLGGPNQPQHFGDGTRLSIL.

The rearrangement joins TRBV5-1 to TRBJ1-2; possibly TRBD1 for D (6 bases). The V gene's germline CDR1 is SGHRS and CDR2 YFSETQ. V lost 2 bases, J lost 6 bases, and 8 bases lay in between. The CDR3 loop spans 12 amino acids. DNA of the CDR3: TGCGCCAGCAGCTTACAGGGAAATGGCTACACCTTC. Its protein product is CASSLQGNGYTF.

Points on this clone: The sample holds other DNA sequences that translate to the same CDR3. J is TRBJ2-5 and V is TRBV5-1; no firm D call. Germline CDR1 reads SGHRS; CDR2 reads YFSETQ. The CDR3 extends over 11 amino acids. V was shortened by 3 bases and J by 5 bases, with 5 bases between the two germline ends. CDR3 in DNA: TGCGCCAGCAGCTCCCAGGAGACCCAGTACTTC. Its translation is CASSSQETQYF.

V is TRBV10-3 and J is TRBJ2-7; D ambiguous. Germline CDR1 reads ENHRY; CDR2 reads SYGVKD. V was pared by 6 bases and J by 3 bases, with 12 bases between. The CDR3 sequence is 13 residues long. The CDR3 bases are TGTGCCATCAGCCCAAGGCCCGACTACGAGCAGTACTTC. Encoded protein: CAISPRPDYEQYF.

As to this clone: This CDR3 is also generated by other DNA sequences in the sample. The chain carries TRBV28 and TRBJ2-4; the D gene is possibly TRBD2 (6 bases). The CDR3 is 14 residues long. Germline V gene sequence: CDR1 MDHEN, CDR2 SYDVKM. The V end was cut by 2 bases, the J end by 2 bases, with 7 bases between. The DNA for the CDR3 is TGTGCCAGCAGTTTAGGGGGGACCAAAAACATTCAGTACTTC. Encoded protein: CASSLGGTKNIQYF.

This chain connects TRBV7-2 to TRBJ2-7; 7 nucleotides align to TRBD1. Germline values: CDR1 SGHTA, CDR2 FQGNSA. This CDR3 is 14 amino acids long. The V gene end was trimmed by 1 base and the J gene end by 3 bases; junction bases not matched to a gene: 3. The CDR3: CASSLVQGIYEQYF. In DNA, the CDR3 is TGTGCCAGCAGCTTAGTACAGGGGATCTACGAGCAGTACTTC.

The chain employs TRBV5-1 and TRBJ2-3; D is perhaps TRBD1 or TRBD2 (5 bases each). The CDR3 totals 15 residues. Deletions cut 4 bases from V and 3 bases from J, with 15 bases between. The V gene's germline CDR1 is SGHRS and CDR2 YFSETQ. The CDR3 spells CASSPIGDQTDTQYF. The DNA of the CDR3 is TGCGCCAGCAGCCCCATTGGGGACCAAACAGATACGCAGTATTTT.

This clone was seen a few times. The chain employs TRBV27 and TRBJ1-2; 10 bases are a match to TRBD1. The CDR3 has 15 amino acids. J gave up 4 bases and V 6 bases, and 8 bases lay outside the gene matches. Germline V gene lookup returns CDR1 MNHEY and CDR2 SMNVEV (reference sequence). The CDR3 is CASSDRTGGVYGYTF. The CDR3, as DNA: TGTGCCAGCAGCGATCGGACAGGGGGAGTCTATGGCTACACCTTC.

This clone was observed a handful of times. The chain recombines TRBV5-1 with TRBJ1-1, with 8 bases that match TRBD1. With 3 bases clipped from V and 5 bases from J, the junction kept 6 bases outside the gene matches. CDR1 and CDR2 (germline): SGHRS, YFSETQ. The CDR3 totals 14 residues. CDR3 in DNA: TGCGCCAGCAGCTCAGGGGGCGCGGGGACTGAAGCTTTCTTT. Protein sequence: CASSSGGAGTEAFF.

The gene calls are TRBV5-6 and TRBJ2-7; D is possibly TRBD1 or TRBD2 (5 bases each). V was pared by 4 bases and J by 4 bases, with 18 bases between. The CDR3 covers 15 residues. Germline V CDR1 and CDR2: SGHDT, YYEEEE. In DNA, the CDR3 is TGTGCCAGCAGCCTCCGGGCCATATGGGGGTACGAGCAGTACTTC. It yields the protein CASSLRAIWGYEQYF.

This chain links TRBV29-1 with TRBJ2-1; 9 bases agree with TRBD2. The CDR3 sequence is 15 residues long. The V gene end was trimmed by 3 bases and the J gene end by 6 bases; junction bases not matched to a gene: 9. Looked up from germline, CDR1 is SQVTM and CDR2 is ANQGSEA. The CDR3 loop is CSVEAPGLATNEQFF. For the CDR3, the DNA is TGCAGCGTTGAGGCACCGGGACTAGCCACCAATGAGCAGTTCTTC.

The chain joins TRBV2 to TRBJ2-1; TRBD2 might be the D (6 bases). Trimming removed 6 bases from V and 1 base from J, with 13 bases in between. Looked up from germline, CDR1 is SNHLY and CDR2 is FYNNEI. The CDR3 length is 15 residues. CDR3 in DNA: TGTGCCAGCAGGGCTAATAGCGGTTCCTACAATGAGCAGTTCTTC. Its protein is CASRANSGSYNEQFF.